Presented here are 32 T cell receptor beta chains from one specimen sequenced in a study of blood T cell repertoires in COVID-19. Produced via immunoSEQ multiplex PCR; TCRdb's table is partial and in-frame only. The sample comprises tens of thousands of clones, 79% of which are singletons, and approximately 10% rests with the top ten. Sequencing was performed on peripheral blood. These receptors were taken from a man between 70 and 80 years old with acute or convalescent COVID-19.

The chain recombines TRBV5-6 with TRBJ2-7, with 7 bases aligning to TRBD1. The ends lost 2 bases at V and 4 bases at J; junction bases unmatched: 6. CDR1 and CDR2 (germline): SGHDT, YYEEEE. This CDR3 spans 14 amino acids. This CDR3 is CASSFGQGVYEQYV. The CDR3 nucleotides read TGTGCCAGCAGCTTCGGCCAGGGGGTATACGAGCAGTACGTC.

V usage is TRBV11-1 and J usage is TRBJ1-2; 7 nucleotides match TRBD1. The CDR3 sequence is 13 residues long. CDR1 is SGHAT and CDR2 is FQDESV in the germline V gene (reference sequence). V lost 4 bases to trimming and J lost 5 bases; unmatched junction nucleotides: 4. The CDR3 here is CASSSSQGYGYTF. The CDR3 nucleotides read TGTGCCAGCAGCTCCTCACAGGGGTATGGCTACACCTTC.

The genes are TRBV2 and TRBJ2-7; 8 bases map to TRBD1. The J segment lost 0 bases and the V segment lost 10 bases, leaving 5 bases of the junction unmatched. Germline values: CDR1 SNHLY, CDR2 FYNNEI. The CDR3 totals 13 residues. CDR3 residues: CATRTGSSYEQYF. CDR3 in DNA: TGTGCCACCCGGACAGGGAGCTCCTACGAGCAGTACTTC.

The V call is TRBV3-1 (or the pseudogene TRBV3-2), the J call TRBJ2-2; D uncertain. Trimming stripped 4 bases from V and 7 bases from J, with 10 bases between. This CDR3 is built from 13 residues. Germline CDR1 reads LGHDT; CDR2 reads YNNKEL (reference sequence). CDR3 residues: CASSPIELGELFF. The DNA for the CDR3 is TGTGCCAGCAGCCCCATCGAGCTCGGGGAGCTGTTTTTT.

The chain recombines TRBV18 with TRBJ1-2; TRBD1 matches 9 bases. Germline-derived CDR1 and CDR2 are KGHSH and LQKENI. The V segment lost 0 bases and the J segment 4 bases; nucleotides outside the gene matches: 3. This CDR3 has 15 amino acids. This chain's CDR3 is CASSPPGQGGYGYTF. CDR3 sequence (DNA): TGTGCCAGCTCACCACCGGGACAGGGTGGCTATGGCTACACCTTC.

The chain joins TRBV15 to TRBJ1-5, with D possibly TRBD1 on 5 matching bases. Germline V gives CDR1 LNHNV, CDR2 YYDKDF (reference sequence). V dropped 0 bases and J dropped 6 bases, with 12 bases sitting between them. The CDR3 has 15 residues. The DNA for the CDR3 is TGTGCCACCAGCAGAGATCCGAAGGGGTCTCAGCCCCAGCATTTT. Amino acids: CATSRDPKGSQPQHF. Using reference TRBV15 and TRBJ1-5 for the parts outside the CDR3, the full variable domain is DAMVIQNPRYQVTQFGKPVTLSCSQTLNHNVMYWYQQKSSQAPKLLFHYYDKDFNNEADTPDNFQSRRPNTSFCFLDIRSPGLGDTAMYLCATSRDPKGSQPQHFGDGTRLSIL.

Points on this clone: Distinct nucleotide sequences in the sample also encode this CDR3. The chain links TRBV4-2 to TRBJ1-1, with 7 bases matching TRBD1. J gave up 7 bases and V 2 bases, and 1 base lay outside the gene matches. CDR3 length equals 12 residues. Germline V gives CDR1 LGHNA, CDR2 YNFKEQ. DNA for the CDR3: TGTGCCAGCAGCCAACGACAGGGTGAAGCTTTCTTT. This translates into CASSQRQGEAFF.

The rearrangement joins TRBV25-1 to TRBJ2-2; D is unclear. Germline-derived CDR1 and CDR2 are MGHDK and SYGVNS. There are 14 residues in the CDR3. The V end lost 6 bases, the J end lost 5 bases, and 13 bases lay between the germline ends. For the CDR3, the DNA is TGTGCCAGCAGGACCCCGAGGAGTACCGGGGAGCTGTTTTTT. It yields the protein CASRTPRSTGELFF.

The chain joins TRBV7-9 to TRBJ2-2, with D maybe TRBD1 (6 bases). There are 15 residues in the CDR3. Germline V gene lookup returns CDR1 SEHNR and CDR2 FQNEAQ (reference sequence). V was trimmed by 5 bases and J by 9 bases, leaving 19 bases between them. DNA for the CDR3: TGTGCCAGCAGCCCCGCCCCCAGGGACAAGTGGGAGCTGTTTTTT. Its translation: CASSPAPRDKWELFF.

This chain links TRBV7-3 with TRBJ2-7; 9 positions agree with TRBD1. There are 15 residues in the CDR3. The germline V gene has CDR1 SGHTA and CDR2 FQGTGA. The V segment lost 2 bases and the J segment 5 bases; nucleotides outside the gene matches: 7. The CDR3: CASSLGGQGAHEQYF. CDR3 nucleotide sequence: TGTGCCAGCAGCTTAGGGGGACAGGGAGCCCACGAGCAGTACTTC.

The J gene is TRBJ2-1, the V gene TRBV5-1, with 12 nucleotides matching TRBD1. The CDR3 covers 16 residues. Germline lookup yields CDR1 SGHRS and CDR2 YFSETQ. Trimming cost V 4 bases and J 4 bases; bases outside gene matches: 6. CDR3 protein: CASSNPGQGAYNEQFF. CDR3 sequence (DNA): TGCGCCAGCAGCAACCCGGGACAGGGGGCTTACAATGAGCAGTTCTTC.

The chain carries TRBV5-1 and TRBJ2-1; a weak D match, TRBD1 (5 bases). Trimming shortened V by 0 bases and J by 2 bases, and 9 bases separated the two germline ends. Germline V gene sequence: CDR1 SGHRS, CDR2 YFSETQ. CDR3 length equals 15 residues. CDR3 region: CASSLGSDTYNEQFF. The DNA for the CDR3 is TGCGCCAGCAGCTTGGGATCGGACACCTACAATGAGCAGTTCTTC.

The chain combines TRBV5-4 with TRBJ2-6; a weak D match, TRBD2 (5 bases). The CDR3 is 16 residues long. CDR1 and CDR2 from the germline V gene are SGHNT and YYREEE (reference sequence). V lost 4 bases and J lost 1, with 12 bases in between. The CDR3 DNA reads as TGTGCCAGCAGCAGCGGCGTACAGTCTGGGGCCAACGTCCTGACTTTC. Translating it yields CASSSGVQSGANVLTF.

This CDR3 reads CASSLPGLNYNEQFF. The CDR3 DNA is TGTGCCAGCTCACTACCGGGACTCAACTACAATGAGCAGTTCTTC. This chain uses TRBV18 with TRBJ2-1; possible D gene TRBD2, 6 bases. Per germline, CDR1 KGHSH and CDR2 LQKENI. The V end lost 4 bases, the J end lost 3 bases, and 13 bases lay between the germline ends. CDR3 length: 15 residues.

The rearrangement joins TRBV7-2 to TRBJ1-5; D unresolved. Between the trimmed V and J ends, which lost 1 base and 0 bases, there was a span of 10 bases. This CDR3 is built from 16 residues. In germline, CDR1 is SGHTA, CDR2 FQGNSA. The CDR3: CASSLGAVLSNQPQHF. The CDR3 nucleotides read TGTGCCAGCAGCTTAGGGGCAGTTCTTAGCAATCAGCCCCAGCATTTT.

The table lists this clone with a count of one. The V and J genes are TRBV2 and TRBJ1-1, with D perhaps TRBD1 (5 bases). Germline loops: CDR1 SNHLY, CDR2 FYNNEI. The ends were cut back, 6 bases at V and 5 bases at J, with 13 bases in the middle. This CDR3 contains 13 residues. CDR3 bases: TGTGCCAGCAGACCAGGGAGGGGAACTGAAGCTTTCTTT. As protein: CASRPGRGTEAFF.

The chain has TRBV4-1 and TRBJ2-1; 9 bases align to TRBD2. Germline values: CDR1 MGHRA, CDR2 YSYEKL. The J segment lost 4 bases and the V segment lost 1 base, leaving 5 bases of the junction unmatched. The CDR3 is 16 residues long. CDR3 sequence (DNA): TGCGCCAGCAGCCAAGTCTTCAGCGGGGGGTACAATGAGCAGTTCTTC. Translating gives CASSQVFSGGYNEQFF.

The chain couples TRBV2 to TRBJ1-4; D may be TRBD1 (5 bases). V was trimmed by 4 bases and J by 7 bases, leaving 25 bases between them. The CDR3 runs 18 residues. CDR1 and CDR2 from the germline V gene are SNHLY and FYNNEI. The DNA for the CDR3 is TGTGCCAGCAGTGTTGGGCACAGGCGCTCCGGGGGGAGTGAAAAACTGTTTTTT. Protein sequence: CASSVGHRRSGGSEKLFF.

The V call is TRBV6-1, the J call TRBJ2-6; a possible D gene is TRBD2 (5 bases). The CDR3 loop spans 16 amino acids. The germline V gene has CDR1 MNHNS and CDR2 SASEGT. Trimming pared 3 bases from V and 0 bases from J, leaving 9 bases between. This CDR3 reads CASSERDFSGANVLTF. The DNA of the CDR3 is TGTGCCAGCAGTGAGAGGGATTTCTCTGGGGCCAACGTCCTGACTTTC.

The DNA of the CDR3 is TGTGCCAGCAGTCCAGACAAGAACTATGGCTACACCTTC. Its translation: CASSPDKNYGYTF. This chain uses TRBV2 with TRBJ1-2; D remains ambiguous. With 5 bases removed from V and 2 bases from J, the gap between germline ends came to 9 bases. Germline V lookup: CDR1 SNHLY, CDR2 FYNNEI. CDR3 length: 13 residues.

The chain carries TRBV7-8 and TRBJ1-1; D ambiguous. The ends were cut back, 0 bases at V and 11 bases at J, with 16 bases in the middle. Germline V gene data show CDR1 as SGHVS and CDR2 as FQNEAQ. This CDR3 is built from 14 residues. CDR3 sequence (DNA): TGTGCCAGCAGCTTAGCGGCCAACCGGATGCGGGCTTTCTTT. Translated, it gives CASSLAANRMRAFF.

The chain joins TRBV5-1 to TRBJ1-4; the match to TRBD1 covers 8 bases. J lost 7 bases, V lost 4 bases, and 9 bases had no gene match. There are 15 residues in the CDR3. Per the germline V gene, CDR1 is SGHRS and CDR2 is YFSETQ. The CDR3 is CASSVGQGGSEKLFF. The CDR3 bases are TGCGCCAGCAGCGTCGGACAGGGAGGGAGTGAAAAACTGTTTTTT.

The CDR3 sequence is CASSLITGGLNEQFF. DNA of the CDR3: TGTGCCAGCAGCTTGATCACGGGGGGGTTGAATGAGCAGTTCTTC. This chain links TRBV5-4 with TRBJ2-1, with 8 bases that match TRBD2. The CDR3 sequence is 15 residues long. The trim removed 1 base at V and 7 bases at J, leaving 7 bases unmatched. Germline CDR1 and CDR2: SGHNT and YYREEE (reference sequence).

The chain links TRBV5-1 to TRBJ1-6; 7 bases are shared with TRBD1. J lost 7 bases, V lost 5 bases, and 6 bases had no gene match. The CDR3 loop spans 14 amino acids. Germline-derived CDR1 and CDR2 are SGHRS and YFSETQ. The chain's CDR3 is CASSSDRANSPLHF. The CDR3 nucleotides are TGCGCCAGCAGTTCCGACAGGGCGAATTCACCCCTCCACTTT.

V usage is TRBV4-1 and J usage is TRBJ2-3, with 9 bases lining up with TRBD1. V dropped 4 bases and J dropped 5; count of bases not matched to a gene: 16. Germline V gene lookup returns CDR1 MGHRA and CDR2 YSYEKL. The CDR3 totals 18 residues. The CDR3 protein is CASSRPRQGGKERDTQYF. As DNA, the CDR3 is TGCGCCAGCAGCCGCCCCAGACAGGGGGGAAAAGAACGAGATACGCAGTATTTT.

This chain links TRBV29-1 with TRBJ2-6; 8 nucleotides agree with TRBD2. This CDR3 has 14 residues. Germline values: CDR1 SQVTM, CDR2 ANQGSEA. The CDR3 loop reads CAGGPISGANVLTF. The CDR3 bases are TGCGCGGGGGGTCCCATCTCTGGGGCCAACGTCCTGACTTTC.

This clone was seen only once. The rearrangement links TRBV6-1 to TRBJ2-1; D might be TRBD1 (6 bases). There are 13 residues in the CDR3. The germline V gene encodes CDR1 MNHNS and CDR2 SASEGT. V was clipped by 3 bases and J by 3 bases, with 6 bases between them. CDR3 coding DNA: TGTGCCAGCAGTGACAGGGGCTACAATGAGCAGTTCTTC. As protein: CASSDRGYNEQFF.

This clone has just a few counts. This rearrangement joins TRBV18 to TRBJ1-2, with D maybe TRBD1 (5 bases). With 5 bases removed from V and 7 bases from J, the gap between germline ends came to 17 bases. Germline values: CDR1 KGHSH, CDR2 LQKENI. This CDR3 is 14 amino acids long. CDR3 nucleotide sequence: TGTGCCAGCTCAACCTTGGGGCAGGGCGGTGGCTACACCTTC. Protein sequence: CASSTLGQGGGYTF. Looking up the rest from reference TRBV18 and TRBJ1-2 gives the full variable domain: NAGVMQNPRHLVRRRGQEARLRCSPMKGHSHVYWYRQLPEEGLKFMVYLQKENIIDESGMPKERFSAEFPKEGPSILRIQQVVRGDSAAYFCASSTLGQGGGYTFGSGTRLTVV.

The rearrangement links TRBV28 to TRBJ2-1; TRBD2 agrees at 9 bases. The CDR3 is 13 amino acids. V gave up 6 bases and J gave up 14 bases; unmatched junction bases: 11. Germline values: CDR1 MDHEN, CDR2 SYDVKM. The CDR3 loop reads CASSPPSGVGKFF. The CDR3 nucleotides read TGTGCCAGCAGCCCTCCTAGCGGGGTAGGGAAGTTCTTC.

This clone was seen a single time. The CDR3 bases are TGCGCCAGCAGCCAAGATCGCGGACAAACGTATTGGGGCTACACCTTC. Encoded protein: CASSQDRGQTYWGYTF. The rearrangement joins TRBV4-1 to TRBJ1-2, with D perhaps matching TRBD1 (5 bases). CDR3 size: 16 residues. Between the trimmed V and J ends, which lost 0 bases and 8 bases, there was a span of 19 bases. From germline, CDR1 is MGHRA and CDR2 YSYEKL.

This rearrangement joins TRBV11-3 to TRBJ2-1; the match to TRBD2 covers 8 bases. Per the germline V gene, CDR1 is SGHNT and CDR2 is YENEEA. V was pared by 4 bases and J by 0 bases, with 8 bases of the junction left unmatched. The CDR3 length is 17 residues. This CDR3 reads CASSSGVSGDSYNEQFF. The CDR3 bases are TGTGCCAGCAGCTCTGGTGTTAGCGGGGACTCCTACAATGAGCAGTTCTTC. Full variable domain (missing parts from reference TRBV11-3 and TRBJ2-1): EAGVVQSPRYKIIEKKQPVAFWCNPISGHNTLYWYLQNLGQGPELLIRYENEEAVDDSQLPKDRFSAERLKGVDSTLKIQPAELGDSAVYLCASSSGVSGDSYNEQFFGPGTRLTVL.

This chain uses TRBV7-9 with TRBJ2-2, with D possibly being TRBD1 (6 bases). Germline-derived CDR1 and CDR2 are SEHNR and FQNEAQ (reference sequence). V shed 3 bases and J shed 5 bases, with 13 bases lying between them. The CDR3 has 15 residues. The CDR3 DNA sequence: TGTGCCAGCAGCTTCAGCAGGGGTAGTACCGGGGAGCTGTTTTTT. Its translation is CASSFSRGSTGELFF.